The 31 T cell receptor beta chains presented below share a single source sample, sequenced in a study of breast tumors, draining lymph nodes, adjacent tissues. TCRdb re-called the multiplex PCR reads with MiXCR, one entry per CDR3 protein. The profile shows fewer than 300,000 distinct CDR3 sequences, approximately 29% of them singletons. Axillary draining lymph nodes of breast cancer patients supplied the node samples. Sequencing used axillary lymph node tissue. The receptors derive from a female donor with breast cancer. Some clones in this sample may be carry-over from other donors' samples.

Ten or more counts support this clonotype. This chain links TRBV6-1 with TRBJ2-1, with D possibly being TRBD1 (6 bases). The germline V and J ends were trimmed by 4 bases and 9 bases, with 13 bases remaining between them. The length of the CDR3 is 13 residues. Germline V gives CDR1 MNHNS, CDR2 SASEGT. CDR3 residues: CASSGGQGREQFF. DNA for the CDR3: TGTGCCAGCAGTGGGGGGCAGGGTCGTGAGCAGTTCTTC.

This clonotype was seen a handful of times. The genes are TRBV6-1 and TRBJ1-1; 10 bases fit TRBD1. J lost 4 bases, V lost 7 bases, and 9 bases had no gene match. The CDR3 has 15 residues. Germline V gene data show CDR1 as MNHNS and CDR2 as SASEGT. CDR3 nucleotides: TGTGCCAGCACCCTCGAAGGACAGGGGGGCACTGAAGCTTTCTTT. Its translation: CASTLEGQGGTEAFF.

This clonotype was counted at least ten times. The CDR3 sequence: CASSGTLTGLRANYGYTF. CDR3 DNA sequence: TGTGCCAGCAGTGGCACCCTGACTGGACTGAGAGCTAACTATGGCTACACCTTC. V and J are TRBV25-1 and TRBJ1-2; D unresolved. Per the germline V gene, CDR1 is MGHDK and CDR2 is SYGVNS. The CDR3 runs 18 residues. Trimming stripped 4 bases from V and 0 bases from J, with 21 bases between.

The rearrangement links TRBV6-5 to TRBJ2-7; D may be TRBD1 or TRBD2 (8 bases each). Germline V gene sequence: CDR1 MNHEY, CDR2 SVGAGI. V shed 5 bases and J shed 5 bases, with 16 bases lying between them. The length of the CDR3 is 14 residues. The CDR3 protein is CASSLDRGLDEQYF. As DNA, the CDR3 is TGTGCCAGCAGTCTCGACAGGGGACTAGACGAGCAGTACTTC.

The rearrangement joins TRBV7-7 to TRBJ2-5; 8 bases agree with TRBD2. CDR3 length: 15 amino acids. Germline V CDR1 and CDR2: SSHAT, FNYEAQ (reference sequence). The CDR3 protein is CARDPSGSRKETQYF. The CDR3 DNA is TGTGCTAGAGATCCTAGCGGGTCCCGAAAAGAGACCCAGTACTTC.

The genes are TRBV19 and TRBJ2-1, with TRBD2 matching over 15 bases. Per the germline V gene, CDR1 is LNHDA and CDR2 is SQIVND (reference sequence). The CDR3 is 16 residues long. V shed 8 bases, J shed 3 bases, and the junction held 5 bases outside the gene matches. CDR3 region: CASRRGLAGGYNEQFF. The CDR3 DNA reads TGTGCCAGTCGCCGGGGACTAGCGGGAGGCTACAATGAGCAGTTCTTC.

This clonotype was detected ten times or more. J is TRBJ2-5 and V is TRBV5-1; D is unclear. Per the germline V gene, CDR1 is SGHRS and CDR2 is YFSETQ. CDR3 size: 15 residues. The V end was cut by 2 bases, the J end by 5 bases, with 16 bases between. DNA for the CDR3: TGCGCCAGCAGCTTAGCGTCCCAGGCCGAGGAGACCCAGTACTTC. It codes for CASSLASQAEETQYF.

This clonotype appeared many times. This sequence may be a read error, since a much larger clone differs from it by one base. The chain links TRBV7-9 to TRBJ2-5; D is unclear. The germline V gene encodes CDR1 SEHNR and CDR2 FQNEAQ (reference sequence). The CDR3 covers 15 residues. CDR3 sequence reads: CASSLGSINQETQHF. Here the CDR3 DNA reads TGTGCCAGCAGCTTAGGAAGTATAAATCAAGAGACCCAGCACTTC.

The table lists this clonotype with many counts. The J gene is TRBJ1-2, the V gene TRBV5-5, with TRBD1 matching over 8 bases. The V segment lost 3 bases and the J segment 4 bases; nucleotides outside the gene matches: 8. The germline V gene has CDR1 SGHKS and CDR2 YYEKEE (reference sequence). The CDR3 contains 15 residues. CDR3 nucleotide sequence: TGTGCCAGCAGCTATATGACAGGGGTGGGCTATGGCTACACCTTC. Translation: CASSYMTGVGYGYTF.

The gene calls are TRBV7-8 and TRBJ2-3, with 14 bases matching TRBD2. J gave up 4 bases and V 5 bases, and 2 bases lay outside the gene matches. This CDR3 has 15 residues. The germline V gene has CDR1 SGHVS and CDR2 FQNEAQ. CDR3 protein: CASSPGLAGADTQYF. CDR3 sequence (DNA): TGTGCCAGCAGCCCGGGACTAGCGGGAGCAGATACGCAGTATTTT. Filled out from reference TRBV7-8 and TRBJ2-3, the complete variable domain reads GAGVSQSPRYKVAKRGQDVALRCDPISGHVSLFWYQQALGQGPEFLTYFQNEAQLDKSGLPSDRFFAERPEGSVSTLKIQRTQQEDSAVYLCASSPGLAGADTQYFGPGTRLTVL.

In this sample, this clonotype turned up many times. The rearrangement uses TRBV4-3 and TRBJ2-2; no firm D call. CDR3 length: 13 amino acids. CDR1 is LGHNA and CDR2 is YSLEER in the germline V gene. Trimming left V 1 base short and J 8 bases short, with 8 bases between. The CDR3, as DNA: TGCGCCAGCAGCCAAGTCGCCTCAGGGGAGCTGTTTTTT. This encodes CASSQVASGELFF.

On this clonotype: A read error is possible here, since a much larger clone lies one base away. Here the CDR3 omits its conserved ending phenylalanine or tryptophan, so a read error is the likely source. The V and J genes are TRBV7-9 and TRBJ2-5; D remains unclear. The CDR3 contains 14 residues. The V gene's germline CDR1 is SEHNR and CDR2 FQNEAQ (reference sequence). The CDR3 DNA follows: TGTGCCAGCAGCCGTTCTTGGGCCCGAGAGTCCCAGTACCTC. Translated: CASSRSWARESQYL.

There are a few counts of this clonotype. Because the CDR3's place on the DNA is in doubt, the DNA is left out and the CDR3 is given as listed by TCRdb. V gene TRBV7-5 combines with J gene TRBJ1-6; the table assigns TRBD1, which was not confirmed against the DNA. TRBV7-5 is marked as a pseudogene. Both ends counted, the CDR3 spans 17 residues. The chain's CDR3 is CISVPEALPGGHSPLHF.

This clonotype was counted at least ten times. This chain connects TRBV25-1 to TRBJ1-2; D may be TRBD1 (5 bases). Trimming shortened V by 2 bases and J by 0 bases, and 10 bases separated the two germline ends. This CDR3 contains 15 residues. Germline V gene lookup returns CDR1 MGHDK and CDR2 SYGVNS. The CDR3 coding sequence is TGTGCCAGCAGTGAAATCGACAGCCCTAACTATGGCTACACCTTC. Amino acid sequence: CASSEIDSPNYGYTF.

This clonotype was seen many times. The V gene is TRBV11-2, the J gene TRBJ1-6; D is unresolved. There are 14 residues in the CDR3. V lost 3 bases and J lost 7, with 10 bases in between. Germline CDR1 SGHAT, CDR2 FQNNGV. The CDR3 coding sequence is TGTGCCAGCAGCTTCGGACGGGGAAATTCACCCCTCCACTTT. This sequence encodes CASSFGRGNSPLHF.

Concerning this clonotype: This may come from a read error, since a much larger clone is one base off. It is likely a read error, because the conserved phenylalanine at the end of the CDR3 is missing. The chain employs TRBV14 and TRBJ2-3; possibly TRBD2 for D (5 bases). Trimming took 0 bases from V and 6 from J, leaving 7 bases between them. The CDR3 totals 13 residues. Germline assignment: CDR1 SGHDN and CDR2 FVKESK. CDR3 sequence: CASSQELADTQYS. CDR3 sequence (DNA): TGTGCCAGCAGCCAAGAGCTAGCTGATACGCAGTATTCT.

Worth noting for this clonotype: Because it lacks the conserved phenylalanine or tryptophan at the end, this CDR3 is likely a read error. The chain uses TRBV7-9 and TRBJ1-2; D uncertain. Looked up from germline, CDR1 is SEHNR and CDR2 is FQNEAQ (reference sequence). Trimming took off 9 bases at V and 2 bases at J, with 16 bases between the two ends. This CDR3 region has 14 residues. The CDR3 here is CASHHEGLNYGYTL. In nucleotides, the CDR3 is TGTGCCAGTCATCACGAGGGCTTAAACTATGGCTACACCCTC.

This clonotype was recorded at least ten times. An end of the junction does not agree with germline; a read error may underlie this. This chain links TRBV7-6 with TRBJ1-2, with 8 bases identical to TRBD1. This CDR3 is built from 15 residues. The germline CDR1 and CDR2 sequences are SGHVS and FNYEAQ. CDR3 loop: CASSSTLRTGNGYPF. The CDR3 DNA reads TGTGCCAGCAGCTCCACCCTCCGGACAGGGAACGGCTACCCCTTC.

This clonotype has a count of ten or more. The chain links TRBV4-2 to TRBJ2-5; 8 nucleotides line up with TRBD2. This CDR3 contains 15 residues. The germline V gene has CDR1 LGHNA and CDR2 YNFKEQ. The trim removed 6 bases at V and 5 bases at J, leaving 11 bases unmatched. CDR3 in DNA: TGTGCCAGCAGTCGTCAGCGGGAGAGGGGGGAGACCCAGTACTTC. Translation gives CASSRQRERGETQYF.

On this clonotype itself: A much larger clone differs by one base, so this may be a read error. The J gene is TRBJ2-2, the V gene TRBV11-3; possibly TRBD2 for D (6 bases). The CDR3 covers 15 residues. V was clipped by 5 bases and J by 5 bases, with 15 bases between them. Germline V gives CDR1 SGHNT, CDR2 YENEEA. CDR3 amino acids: CASSPPPLATGELFF. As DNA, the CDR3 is TGTGCCAGCAGCCCACCCCCGCTAGCGACCGGGGAGCTGTTTTTT.

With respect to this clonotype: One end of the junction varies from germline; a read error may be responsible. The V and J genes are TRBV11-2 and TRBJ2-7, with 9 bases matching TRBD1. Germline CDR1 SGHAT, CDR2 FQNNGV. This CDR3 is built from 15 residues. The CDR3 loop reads CASSRSGTGFYEQYF. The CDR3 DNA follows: TGCGCCAGCAGCCGTTCCGGGACAGGGTTTTACGAGCAGTACTTC. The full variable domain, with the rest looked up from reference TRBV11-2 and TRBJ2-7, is EAGVAQSPRYKIIEKRQSVAFWCNPISGHATLYWYQQILGQGPKLLIQFQNNGVVDDSQLPKDRFSAERLKGVDSTLKIQPAKLEDSAVYLCASSRSGTGFYEQYFGPGTRLTVT.

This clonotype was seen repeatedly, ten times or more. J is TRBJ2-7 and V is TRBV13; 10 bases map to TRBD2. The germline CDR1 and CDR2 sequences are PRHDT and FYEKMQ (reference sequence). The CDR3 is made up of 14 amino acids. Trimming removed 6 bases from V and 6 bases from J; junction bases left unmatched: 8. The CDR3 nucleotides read TGTGCCAGCAGGGGGAGCGGGAGGGCCTCCGAGCAGTACTTC. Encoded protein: CASRGSGRASEQYF.

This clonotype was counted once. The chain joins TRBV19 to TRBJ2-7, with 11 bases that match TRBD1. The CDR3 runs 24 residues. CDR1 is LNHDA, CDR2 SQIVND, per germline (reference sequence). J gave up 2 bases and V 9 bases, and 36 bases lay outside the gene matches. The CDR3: CASSYSSALGVDRGRPRSPYEQYF. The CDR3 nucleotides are TGTGCCAGCAGTTACTCGTCGGCCCTCGGGGTGGACAGGGGGCGACCCAGGAGCCCCTACGAGCAGTACTTC.

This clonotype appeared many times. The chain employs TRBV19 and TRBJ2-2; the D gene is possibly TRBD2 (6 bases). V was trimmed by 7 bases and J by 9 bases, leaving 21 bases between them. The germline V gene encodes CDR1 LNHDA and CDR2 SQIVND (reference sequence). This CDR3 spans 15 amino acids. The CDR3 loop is CASTLGRRGSRELFF. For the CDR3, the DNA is TGTGCCAGTACCCTCGGGCGGCGGGGCTCCCGGGAGCTGTTTTTT.

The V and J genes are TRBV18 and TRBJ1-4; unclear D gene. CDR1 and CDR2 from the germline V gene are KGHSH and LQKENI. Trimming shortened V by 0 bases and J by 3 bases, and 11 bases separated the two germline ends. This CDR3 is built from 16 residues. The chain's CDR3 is CASSPPRDTSNEKLFF. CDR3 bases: TGTGCCAGCTCACCACCACGAGACACCTCTAATGAAAAACTGTTTTTT.

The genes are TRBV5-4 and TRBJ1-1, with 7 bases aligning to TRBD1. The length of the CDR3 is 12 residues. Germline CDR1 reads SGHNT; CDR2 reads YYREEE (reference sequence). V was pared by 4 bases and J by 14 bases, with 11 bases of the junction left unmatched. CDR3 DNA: TGTGCCAGCAGCGTGGACAGGCGGGGAAGGTTCTTT. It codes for CASSVDRRGRFF. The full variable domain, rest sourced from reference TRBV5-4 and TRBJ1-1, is ETGVTQSPTHLIKTRGQQVTLRCSSQSGHNTVSWYQQALGQGPQFIFQYYREEENGRGNFPPRFSGLQFPNYSSELNVNALELDDSALYLCASSVDRRGRFFGQGTRLTVV.

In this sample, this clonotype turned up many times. For the CDR3, the DNA is TGTGCCAGCAGCTTAGTGCGGGAGTCGGTCGAGCAGTACTTC. Amino acids: CASSLVRESVEQYF. This rearrangement joins TRBV11-2 to TRBJ2-7; the match to TRBD2 covers 7 bases. With V trimmed by 1 base and J by 6 bases, 6 bases remained unmatched. Germline lookup yields CDR1 SGHAT and CDR2 FQNNGV. CDR3 size: 14 residues.

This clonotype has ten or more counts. Written as DNA, the CDR3 is TGCGCCAGCGCTACTAGCGGGAGCCACAATGAGCAGTTCTTC. Its protein is CASATSGSHNEQFF. J is TRBJ2-1 and V is TRBV10-2, with TRBD2 identical over 11 bases. The V gene end was trimmed by 8 bases and the J gene end by 5 bases; junction bases not matched to a gene: 5. The CDR3 runs 14 residues. The germline V gene encodes CDR1 WSHSY and CDR2 SAAADI.

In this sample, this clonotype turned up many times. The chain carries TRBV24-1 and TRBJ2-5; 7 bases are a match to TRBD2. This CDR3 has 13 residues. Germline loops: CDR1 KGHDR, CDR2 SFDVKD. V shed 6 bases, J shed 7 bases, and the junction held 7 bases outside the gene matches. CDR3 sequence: CATSFAGDSTQYF. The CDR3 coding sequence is TGTGCCACCAGTTTTGCGGGGGACTCGACCCAGTACTTC.

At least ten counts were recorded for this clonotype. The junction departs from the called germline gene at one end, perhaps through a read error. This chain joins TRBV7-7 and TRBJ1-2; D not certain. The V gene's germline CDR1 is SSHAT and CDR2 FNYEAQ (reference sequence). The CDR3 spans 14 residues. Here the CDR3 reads CASSLVTRNYGYTF. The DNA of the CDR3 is TGTGCTAGCAGCTTAGTGACAAGAAACTATGGCTACACCTTC.

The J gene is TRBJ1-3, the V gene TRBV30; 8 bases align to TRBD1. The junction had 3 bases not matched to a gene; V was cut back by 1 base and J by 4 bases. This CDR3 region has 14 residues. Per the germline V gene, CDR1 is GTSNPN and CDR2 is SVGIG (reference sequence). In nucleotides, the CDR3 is TGTGCCTGGAGTGGGACAGGGCAAGGAAACACCATATATTTT. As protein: CAWSGTGQGNTIYF.